Following are 21 T cell receptor beta chains from one sample sequenced in a study of CD8+ T cells in alopecia areata. The treatment denotes: oral pan-JAK inhibitor, 5-10 mg twice daily. cDNA serving as the sequencing template came from extracted, reverse transcribed RNA. The repertoire was sequenced with immunoSEQ multiplex PCR; TCRdb's copy has only in-frame clones and lacks some. The sample includes some 44,000 clones, around nine tenths of them seen just once. Sequenced here: CD8+ T cells sorted from blood, sampled at week 24, from a patient treated with tofacitinib. The receptors derive from a human donor with alopecia areata.

CDR3 protein: CASSLEPGQHYEQYF. For the CDR3, the DNA is TGTGCCAGCAGCCTTGAGCCGGGACAGCACTACGAGCAGTACTTC. This chain joins TRBV7-2 and TRBJ2-7; 7 nucleotides agree with TRBD1. This CDR3 has 15 amino acids. J lost 3 bases, V lost 5 bases, and 10 bases had no gene match. Germline V gene sequence: CDR1 SGHTA, CDR2 FQGNSA. Together with reference TRBV7-2 and TRBJ2-7, the CDR3 gives the full variable domain: GAGVSQSPSNKVTEKGKDVELRCDPISGHTALYWYRQSLGQGLEFLIYFQGNSAPDKSGLPSDRFSAERTGGSVSTLTIQRTQQEDSAVYLCASSLEPGQHYEQYFGPGTRLTVT.

This sequence joins TRBV7-9 and TRBJ2-1; the D gene is possibly TRBD1 (5 bases). Per germline, CDR1 SEHNR and CDR2 FQNEAQ (reference sequence). The CDR3 loop spans 13 amino acids. V lost 5 bases and J 5 bases, leaving 10 bases between the germline ends. The CDR3 DNA reads TGTGCCAGCAGCCCGACAGTACACAATGAGCAGTTCTTC. Encoded protein: CASSPTVHNEQFF.

The V gene is TRBV28, the J gene TRBJ2-7; the match to TRBD1 covers 10 bases. V lost 5 bases and J lost 2; bases outside the gene matches: 9. There are 16 residues in the CDR3. The germline CDR1 and CDR2 sequences are MDHEN and SYDVKM. The CDR3 nucleotides are TGTGCCAGCAGTCTATCCCGGACAGGGGGGGCCTACGAGCAGTACTTC. It is translated as CASSLSRTGGAYEQYF.

V usage is TRBV30 and J usage is TRBJ2-3; D unresolved. V lost 0 bases and J lost 6, with 16 bases in between. The CDR3 has 15 residues. CDR1 GTSNPN and CDR2 SVGIG come from the germline V gene (reference sequence). This chain's CDR3 is CAWSVAVPTSDTQYF. The CDR3 nucleotides read TGTGCCTGGAGTGTAGCAGTCCCAACTTCGGATACGCAGTATTTT.

The chain couples TRBV19 to TRBJ2-1; D ambiguous. Germline CDR1 is LNHDA and CDR2 is SQIVND (reference sequence). The length of the CDR3 is 15 residues. Trimming left V 1 base short and J 4 bases short, with 11 bases between. The chain's CDR3 is CASSIGSALYNEQFF. CDR3 bases: TGTGCCAGTAGTATAGGGAGCGCACTTTACAATGAGCAGTTCTTC.

This chain connects TRBV4-1 to TRBJ2-7, with D unclear. There are 14 residues in the CDR3. CDR1 and CDR2 from the germline V gene are MGHRA and YSYEKL. Deletions cut 0 bases from V and 3 bases from J, with 9 bases between. The CDR3 protein is CASSQDATSYEQYF. The CDR3 region has the DNA TGCGCCAGCAGCCAAGATGCGACAAGCTACGAGCAGTACTTC.

V and J are TRBV28 and TRBJ2-5; the D call may be TRBD1 or TRBD2 (5 bases each). CDR1 MDHEN and CDR2 SYDVKM come from the germline V gene. The V gene lost 3 bases and the J gene lost 2 bases, with 16 bases spanning the gap. This CDR3 comprises 16 residues. In DNA, the CDR3 is TGTGCCAGCAGTTTTTACGGACGGGACCTTCAAGAGACCCAGTACTTC. It encodes CASSFYGRDLQETQYF.

The chain recombines TRBV7-9 with TRBJ2-1; 11 nucleotides match TRBD2. This CDR3 region has 15 residues. With 5 bases clipped from V and 10 bases from J, the junction kept 10 bases outside the gene matches. Germline loops: CDR1 SEHNR, CDR2 FQNEAQ (reference sequence). The CDR3: CASSVSGGAPPEQFF. As DNA, the CDR3 is TGTGCCAGCAGCGTTAGCGGGGGGGCTCCGCCGGAGCAGTTCTTC.

V usage is TRBV14 and J usage is TRBJ2-5; the D is unclear. V lost 0 bases and J lost 4, with 9 bases in between. Per the germline V gene, CDR1 is SGHDN and CDR2 is FVKESK. The CDR3 is 14 residues long. Here the CDR3 DNA reads TGTGCCAGCAGCCAAGAGCTCCCCGCAGAGACCCAGTACTTC. Translated: CASSQELPAETQYF.

J is TRBJ1-3 and V is TRBV15; no clear D gene. Trimming pared 0 bases from V and 0 bases from J, leaving 12 bases between. Per the germline V gene, CDR1 is LNHNV and CDR2 is YYDKDF (reference sequence). This CDR3 is built from 17 residues. The CDR3 here is CATSRDQLTSSGNTIYF. The CDR3 DNA follows: TGTGCCACCAGCAGAGACCAGCTGACGAGCTCTGGAAACACCATATATTTT.

The CDR3 spells CAISDSVAAQYF. The CDR3 DNA reads TGTGCCATCAGTGATTCGGTGGCAGCTCAGTACTTC. V gene TRBV10-3 combines with J gene TRBJ2-7; no firm D call. The CDR3 has 12 residues. V was clipped by 3 bases and J by 10 bases, with 13 bases between them. Germline V gene data show CDR1 as ENHRY and CDR2 as SYGVKD.

The rearrangement uses TRBV5-4 and TRBJ2-2, with D uncertain. The V end was cut by 0 bases, the J end by 3 bases, with 6 bases between. Germline assignment: CDR1 SGHNT and CDR2 YYREEE (reference sequence). This CDR3 has 14 amino acids. CDR3 sequence (DNA): TGTGCCAGCAGCTTGGGCGGAGACACCGGGGAGCTGTTTTTT. Residues: CASSLGGDTGELFF. Full variable domain (rest looked up from reference TRBV5-4 and TRBJ2-2): ETGVTQSPTHLIKTRGQQVTLRCSSQSGHNTVSWYQQALGQGPQFIFQYYREEENGRGNFPPRFSGLQFPNYSSELNVNALELDDSALYLCASSLGGDTGELFFGEGSRLTVL.

The rearrangement uses TRBV11-2 and TRBJ2-1, with D hard to call. Trimming left V 5 bases short and J 6 bases short, with 11 bases between. There are 13 residues in the CDR3. CDR1 is SGHAT and CDR2 is FQNNGV in the germline V gene. CDR3 protein: CASSLMPGNEQFF. CDR3 DNA sequence: TGTGCCAGCAGCCTCATGCCTGGCAATGAGCAGTTCTTC.

The rearrangement joins TRBV10-3 to TRBJ2-7; D perhaps matches TRBD2 (5 bases). CDR1 ENHRY and CDR2 SYGVKD come from the germline V gene. Trimming removed 6 bases from V and 4 bases from J, with 16 bases in between. The CDR3 length is 14 residues. The CDR3 is CAISSLTTKYEQYF. The CDR3 coding sequence is TGTGCCATCAGCTCCCTGACGACTAAATACGAGCAGTACTTC.

The CDR3 protein is CASSLAGGRDTQYF. In DNA form, the CDR3 reads TGTGCCAGCAGCTTAGCGGGGGGGCGAGATACGCAGTATTTT. The rearrangement uses TRBV7-6 and TRBJ2-3; D is possibly TRBD2 (7 bases). Germline V gene lookup returns CDR1 SGHVS and CDR2 FNYEAQ. This CDR3 is built from 14 residues. Between the trimmed V and J ends, which lost 0 bases and 5 bases, there was a span of 9 bases.

This rearrangement joins TRBV28 to TRBJ2-2; 9 positions match TRBD1. CDR3 length equals 15 residues. CDR1 and CDR2 from the germline V gene are MDHEN and SYDVKM. V trimming: 7 bases; J trimming: 7 bases; junction bases outside the gene matches: 10. The CDR3 loop reads CASTGDREGIGELFF. In nucleotides, the CDR3 is TGTGCCAGCACGGGGGACAGGGAAGGGATCGGGGAGCTGTTTTTT.

The chain carries TRBV7-9 and TRBJ1-1; D is unresolved. The germline CDR1 and CDR2 sequences are SEHNR and FQNEAQ (reference sequence). The CDR3 extends over 15 amino acids. The V and J ends lost 0 bases and 1 base respectively, with 9 bases between them. The CDR3 region is CASSLASSENTEAFF. The CDR3 DNA reads as TGTGCCAGCAGCTTAGCGTCTTCAGAGAACACTGAAGCTTTCTTT.

For the CDR3, the DNA is TGTGCCAGCAGGTCAACTAATGAAAAACTGTTTTTT. Its protein is CASRSTNEKLFF. The V and J genes are TRBV5-5 and TRBJ1-4; no clear D gene. The CDR3 length is 12 residues. Germline CDR1 is SGHKS and CDR2 is YYEKEE (reference sequence). Trimming left V 5 bases short and J 0 bases short, with 2 bases between.

The chain carries TRBV7-9 and TRBJ2-1, with a tentative D call TRBD2 (5 bases). CDR1 SEHNR and CDR2 FQNEAQ come from the germline V gene (reference sequence). The CDR3 is 13 residues long. Deletions cut 2 bases from V and 8 bases from J, with 10 bases between. This CDR3 reads CASSLFGGDEQFF. For the CDR3, the DNA is TGTGCCAGCAGCTTATTTGGAGGAGATGAGCAGTTCTTC.

The V gene is TRBV6-5, the J gene TRBJ2-7; a weak D match, TRBD1 (6 bases). The CDR3 contains 15 residues. V gave up 6 bases and J gave up 0 bases, with 15 bases separating them. Per the germline V gene, CDR1 is MNHEY and CDR2 is SVGAGI. In nucleotides, the CDR3 is TGTGCCAGCAGAGACTATGACAGGAGCTCCTACGAGCAGTACTTC. This codes for CASRDYDRSSYEQYF.

This sequence joins TRBV7-9 and TRBJ2-5; a possible D gene is TRBD1 (5 bases). The DNA end favors TRBJ2-7, so the J call may be wrong. Germline V gene data show CDR1 as SEHNR and CDR2 as FQNEAQ (reference sequence). This CDR3 is 16 amino acids long. The CDR3 is CASSRIDSDSSYEQYF. The CDR3 coding sequence is TGTGCCAGCAGCCGAATAGACAGCGACAGCTCCTACGAGCAGTACTTC.